The subject of this entry is one T cell receptor (beta chain). The target antigen is unknown. Using immunoSEQ multiplex PCR, the repertoire was profiled, and TCRdb retains in-frame clones only, with some absent. The sample holds around 15,000 clones, under 80% seen once. This CDR3 comprises 15 residues. Looked up from germline, CDR1 is MNHEY and CDR2 is SVGAGI. Trimming cost V 8 bases and J 0 bases; bases outside gene matches: 6. The sample originates from a study of CD4 T cells in relation to SARS-CoV-2 and coronaviruses. Unexposed donor CD4+ T cells date from 2011-2018, before the COVID-19 pandemic. Isolation of CD4+ T cells took place after around eleven days in culture.

This TCR was sampled from a human donor in good health. The V call is TRBV6-5, the J call TRBJ1-3; 8 nucleotides match TRBD1. Material: CD4+ T cells from PBMCs, cultured in vitro. The CDR3 protein is CASRKGTGSGNTIYF. In nucleotides, the CDR3 is TGTGCCAGCCGAAAAGGGACAGGCTCTGGAAACACCATATATTTT.